This T cell receptor (beta chain) was identified during a study of blood T cell repertoires in COVID-19. This clone was seen once. Deletions cut 10 bases from V and 2 bases from J, with 14 bases between. Germline V gene sequence: CDR1 ENHRY, CDR2 SYGVKD. This CDR3 has 13 residues. TCRdb keeps only in-frame clones here, not all; method: immunoSEQ multiplex PCR. The sample yields 200,000 to 250,000 clones, over 75% seen once. The V gene is TRBV10-3, the J gene TRBJ1-2; D uncertain. What was sequenced was PBMCs or T cells enriched from blood (not recorded which). This sequence was found in a woman aged 18-29 years in a cohort exposed to, infected with or recovered from COVID-19 (not recorded which). CDR3 in amino acids: CATLGRENYGYTF. CDR3 bases: TGTGCCACTCTAGGCCGGGAAAACTATGGCTACACCTTC.